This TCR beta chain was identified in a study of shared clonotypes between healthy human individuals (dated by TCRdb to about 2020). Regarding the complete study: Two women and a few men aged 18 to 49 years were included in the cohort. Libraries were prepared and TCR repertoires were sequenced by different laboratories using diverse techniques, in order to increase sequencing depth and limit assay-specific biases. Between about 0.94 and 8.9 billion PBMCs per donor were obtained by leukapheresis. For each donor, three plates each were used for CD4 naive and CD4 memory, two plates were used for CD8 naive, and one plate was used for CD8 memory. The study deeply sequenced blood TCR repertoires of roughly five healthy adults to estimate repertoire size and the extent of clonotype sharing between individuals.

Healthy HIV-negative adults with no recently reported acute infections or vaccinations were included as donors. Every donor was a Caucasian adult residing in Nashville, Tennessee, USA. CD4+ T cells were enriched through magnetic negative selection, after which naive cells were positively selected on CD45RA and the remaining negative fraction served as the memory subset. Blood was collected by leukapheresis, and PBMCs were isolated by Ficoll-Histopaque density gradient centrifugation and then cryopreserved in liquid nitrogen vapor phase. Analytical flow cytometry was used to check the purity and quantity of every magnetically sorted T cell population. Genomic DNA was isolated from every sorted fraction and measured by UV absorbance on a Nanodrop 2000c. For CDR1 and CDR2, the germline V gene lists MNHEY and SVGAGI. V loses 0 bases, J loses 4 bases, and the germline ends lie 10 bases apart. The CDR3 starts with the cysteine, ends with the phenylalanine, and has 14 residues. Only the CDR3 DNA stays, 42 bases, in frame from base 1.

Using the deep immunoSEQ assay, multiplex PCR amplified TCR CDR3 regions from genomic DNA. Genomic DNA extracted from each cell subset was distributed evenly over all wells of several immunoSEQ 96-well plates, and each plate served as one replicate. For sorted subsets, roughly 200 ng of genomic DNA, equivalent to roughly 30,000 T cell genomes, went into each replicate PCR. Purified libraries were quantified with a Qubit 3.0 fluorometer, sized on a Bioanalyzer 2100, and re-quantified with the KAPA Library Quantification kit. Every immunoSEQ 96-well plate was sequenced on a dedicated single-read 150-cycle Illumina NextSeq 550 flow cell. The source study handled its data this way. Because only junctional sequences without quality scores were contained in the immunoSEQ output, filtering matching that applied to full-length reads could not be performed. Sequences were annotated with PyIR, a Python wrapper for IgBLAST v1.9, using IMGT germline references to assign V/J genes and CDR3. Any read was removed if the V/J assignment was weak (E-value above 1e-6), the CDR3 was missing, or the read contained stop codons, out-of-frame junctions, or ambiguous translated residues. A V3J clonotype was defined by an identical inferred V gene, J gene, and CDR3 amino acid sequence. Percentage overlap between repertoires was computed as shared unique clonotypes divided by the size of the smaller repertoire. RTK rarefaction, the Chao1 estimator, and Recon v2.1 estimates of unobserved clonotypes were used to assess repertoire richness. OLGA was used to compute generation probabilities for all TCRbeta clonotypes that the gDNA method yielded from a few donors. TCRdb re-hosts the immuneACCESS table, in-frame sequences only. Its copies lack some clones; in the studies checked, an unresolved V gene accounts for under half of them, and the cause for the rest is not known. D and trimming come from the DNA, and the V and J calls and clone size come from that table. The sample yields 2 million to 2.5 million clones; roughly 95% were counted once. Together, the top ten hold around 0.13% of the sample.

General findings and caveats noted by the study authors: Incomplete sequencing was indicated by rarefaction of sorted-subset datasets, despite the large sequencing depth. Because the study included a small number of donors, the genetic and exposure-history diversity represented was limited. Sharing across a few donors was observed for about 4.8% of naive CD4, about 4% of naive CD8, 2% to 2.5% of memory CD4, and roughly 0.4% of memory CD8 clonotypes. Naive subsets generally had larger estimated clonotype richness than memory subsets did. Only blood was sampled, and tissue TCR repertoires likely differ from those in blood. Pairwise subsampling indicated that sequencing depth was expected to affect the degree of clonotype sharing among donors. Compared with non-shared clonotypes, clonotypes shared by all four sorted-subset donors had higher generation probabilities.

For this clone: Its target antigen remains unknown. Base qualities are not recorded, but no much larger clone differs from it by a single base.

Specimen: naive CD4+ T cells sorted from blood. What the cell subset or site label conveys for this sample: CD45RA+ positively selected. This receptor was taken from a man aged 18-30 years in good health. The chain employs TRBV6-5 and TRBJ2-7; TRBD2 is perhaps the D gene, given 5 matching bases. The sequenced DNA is TGTGCCAGCAGTTACTCGAACGGGGATTACGAGCAGTACTTC. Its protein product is CASSYSNGDYEQYF.